This TCR beta chain comes out of a study of blood T cells in healthy people across ages. Broader study findings: It was found that TCR beta diversity correlated strongly with the percentage of naive T cells. Aged donors had fewer naive CD4+ cells and lower diversity than long-lived donors.

Notes on this clonotype: The antigen remains unidentified.

It was with a sample-barcoded 5' primer and a J-beta primer mix that a second PCR of about 6 to 12 cycles was run. Through a template-switch adaptor with 12 random nucleotides, each cDNA molecule received a tag. From the 5' RACE reads, TCRdb called clonotypes with MiXCR, one entry per CDR3 protein. The table lists about 800,000 distinct CDR3 sequences, roughly 60% of them singletons, with roughly 22% in the top ten. With V trimmed by 5 bases and J by 9 bases, 12 bases remained unmatched. Per germline, CDR1 PRHDT and CDR2 FYEKMQ (reference sequence). The CDR3 runs to 15 residues. Sequenced material: blood. The gene calls are TRBV13 and TRBJ1-4; 7 nucleotides line up with TRBD1. The clonotype originates from a man aged 25-45 years in good health. Written as DNA, the CDR3 is TGTGCCAGCAGCAGACGGGACAGAGGCGCGAAAAAACTGTTTTTT. Its protein is CASSRRDRGAKKLFF.